This record looks at one T cell receptor beta chain sequence and its context. The data stem from a study of patients and donors after allogeneic stem cell transplantation. This CDR3 has 13 amino acids. The germline V gene has CDR1 LGHDT and CDR2 YNNKEL (reference sequence). The V segment lost 3 bases and the J segment 8 bases; nucleotides outside the gene matches: 3. TCRdb redid the calling of the RT-PCR reads with MiXCR, one entry per CDR3 protein. This table holds tens of thousands of distinct CDR3 sequences, around 46% found once. Sequenced material: blood, either unsorted or a sorted T cell fraction (not recorded which). V gene TRBV3-1 combines with J gene TRBJ1-2; 10 bases are a match to TRBD1. This TCR derives from a human donor who was either an allogeneic HSCT recipient or a stem cell or donor lymphocyte infusion donor (not recorded which). It is not recorded whose cells these are; they may come from a transplant donor. This CDR3 is CASSQGQGTGYTF. The CDR3 nucleotides read TGTGCCAGCAGCCAGGGACAGGGGACCGGCTACACCTTC. The variable domain in full, completed from reference TRBV3-1 and TRBJ1-2, reads DTAVSQTPKYLVTQMGNDKSIKCEQNLGHDTMYWYKQDSKKFLKIMFSYNNKELIINETVPNRFSPKSPDKAHLNLHINSLELGDSAVYFCASSQGQGTGYTFGSGTRLTVV.